A selection of T cell receptor beta chains follows, all from one sample in a study of T cells in localized non-small cell lung cancer. Here immunoSEQ multiplex PCR was the method, and the copy in TCRdb shows in-frame clones only, minus some. The sample lists tens of thousands of clones, about 90% occurring once. Specimen: peripheral blood, collected before any cancer treatment. The receptor set was obtained from a male donor aged 60 or older with stage III squamous cell lung carcinoma. CDR3s include the opening cysteine and the closing phenylalanine or tryptophan. The D gene is left open where the match is weak. The listing skips clone size in some rows; elsewhere it reads once, few, many or a size class.

D: NA; size: NA; J: TRBJ1-3; V: TRBV18; CDR3: CASSPKGNTIYF; DNA: TGTGCCAGCTCACCAAAAGGAAACACCATATATTTT
D: NA; size: NA; J: TRBJ2-7; V: TRBV7-8; CDR3: CASSLTRRGYEQYF; DNA: TGTGCCAGCAGCTTGACCCGTAGGGGTTACGAGCAGTACTTC
D: NA; size: NA; J: TRBJ1-2; V: TRBV5-1; CDR3: CASRSTGSNYGYTF; DNA: TGCGCCAGCAGATCGACAGGATCTAACTATGGCTACACCTTC
D: TRBD1; size: NA; J: TRBJ1-1; V: TRBV19; CDR3: CASSIGGTGDTEAFF; DNA: TGTGCCAGTAGTATAGGGGGCACAGGGGACACTGAAGCTTTCTTT
D: TRBD2; size: NA; J: TRBJ2-5; V: TRBV2; CDR3: CASTLAGGFQETQYF; DNA: TGTGCCAGCACCCTAGCGGGGGGATTCCAAGAGACCCAGTACTTC
D: NA; size: NA; J: TRBJ1-2; V: TRBV18; CDR3: CASSPPAGSGYGYTF; DNA: TGTGCCAGCTCACCACCGGCAGGGTCTGGGTATGGCTACACCTTC
D: NA; size: NA; J: TRBJ1-3; V: TRBV15; CDR3: CATSRDSTGGFISGNTIYF; DNA: TGTGCCACCAGCAGAGATTCTACCGGGGGCTTCATCTCTGGAAACACCATATATTTT
D: NA; size: NA; J: TRBJ2-7; V: TRBV7-9; CDR3: CASNQPDSSYEQYF; DNA: TGTGCCAGCAACCAACCGGACAGCTCCTACGAGCAGTACTTC
D: TRBD1; size: NA; J: TRBJ2-1; V: TRBV5-1; CDR3: CASSLGTGRYNEQFF; DNA: TGCGCCAGCAGCTTAGGGACAGGCCGCTACAATGAGCAGTTCTTC
D: NA; size: NA; J: TRBJ1-2; V: TRBV6-5; CDR3: CASSYQGAGGYTF; DNA: TGTGCCAGCAGTTACCAAGGAGCGGGAGGCTACACCTTC
D: NA; size: NA; J: TRBJ2-5; V: TRBV5-1; CDR3: CASSLASGQYSTQYF; DNA: TGCGCCAGCAGCTTGGCCTCGGGGCAGTATTCGACCCAGTACTTC
D: NA; size: NA; J: TRBJ2-7; V: TRBV18; CDR3: CASSATEEEQYF; DNA: TGTGCCAGCTCCGCGACAGAGGAAGAGCAGTACTTC
D: NA; size: NA; J: TRBJ1-2; V: TRBV6-1; CDR3: CASSESGKNYGYTF; DNA: TGTGCCAGCAGTGAAAGCGGTAAGAACTATGGCTACACCTTC
D: TRBD1; size: NA; J: TRBJ1-1; V: TRBV7-2; CDR3: CASSKNDRGSTEAFF; DNA: TGTGCCAGCAGCAAAAACGACAGGGGGAGCACTGAAGCTTTCTTT
D: TRBD1; size: NA; J: TRBJ1-6; V: TRBV7-6; CDR3: CASSPGTGAGSPLHF; DNA: TGTGCCAGCAGCCCCGGGACAGGGGCCGGTTCACCCCTCCACTTT
D: NA; size: NA; J: TRBJ1-5; V: TRBV6-5; CDR3: CATSVDRKDQPQHF; DNA: TGTGCCACCAGTGTCGACAGGAAGGATCAGCCCCAGCATTTT
D: TRBD1; size: few; J: TRBJ1-5; V: TRBV11-3; CDR3: CASSARTGPGQPQHF; DNA: TGTGCCAGCAGCGCCCGGACAGGGCCAGGGCAGCCCCAGCATTTT
D: NA; size: few; J: TRBJ1-1; V: TRBV6-5; CDR3: CASSYGDASDTEAFF; DNA: TGTGCCAGCAGTTACGGGGATGCCTCGGACACTGAAGCTTTCTTT
D: NA; size: NA; J: TRBJ1-1; V: TRBV29-1; CDR3: CSVAWDTEAFF; DNA: TGCAGCGTTGCCTGGGACACTGAAGCTTTCTTT
D: TRBD1; size: NA; J: TRBJ2-2; V: TRBV5-1; CDR3: CASSLETGGLYGELFF; DNA: TGCGCCAGCAGCTTGGAGACAGGGGGCTTGTACGGGGAGCTGTTTTTT
D: NA; size: once; J: TRBJ1-6; V: TRBV5-6; CDR3: CASSRISGSYNSPLHF; DNA: TGTGCCAGCAGCAGAATTTCCGGGAGCTATAATTCACCCCTCCACTTT
D: NA; size: NA; J: TRBJ1-5; V: TRBV2; CDR3: CASSIPQGRQPQHF; DNA: TGTGCCAGCAGTATACCACAGGGCCGTCAGCCCCAGCATTTT
D: TRBD1; size: NA; J: TRBJ1-5; V: TRBV5-5; CDR3: CASSPTGGESRAQHF; DNA: TGTGCCAGCAGTCCCACAGGGGGCGAGTCCAGGGCCCAGCATTTT
D: NA; size: NA; J: TRBJ2-2; V: TRBV15; CDR3: CATSRESPFGSGGELFF; DNA: TGTGCCACCAGCAGAGAGTCCCCCTTTGGGTCCGGCGGGGAGCTGTTTTTT
D: NA; size: few; J: TRBJ2-3; V: TRBV4-1; CDR3: CASSPWRGRTDTQYF; DNA: TGCGCCAGCAGCCCCTGGAGGGGGCGCACAGATACGCAGTATTTT
D: NA; size: NA; J: TRBJ1-5; V: TRBV20-1; CDR3: CSAPFGQPQHF; DNA: TGCAGTGCTCCGTTCGGCCAGCCCCAGCATTTT
D: NA; size: NA; J: TRBJ2-2; V: TRBV28; CDR3: CASSLWGTGELFF; DNA: TGTGCCAGCAGTTTATGGGGGACCGGGGAGCTGTTTTTT
D: NA; size: NA; J: TRBJ1-6; V: TRBV27; CDR3: CASSFISVAYNSPLHF; DNA: TGTGCCAGCAGTTTTATCAGTGTTGCCTATAATTCACCCCTCCACTTT
D: TRBD2; size: NA; J: TRBJ2-3; V: TRBV6-4; CDR3: CASSGGPTDTQYF; DNA: TGTGCCAGTAGCGGGGGGCCCACAGATACGCAGTATTTT
D: NA; size: few; J: TRBJ1-5; V: TRBV2; CDR3: CASSDFNGRVGESNQPQHF; DNA: TGTGCCAGCAGTGATTTTAACGGCAGGGTCGGGGAAAGCAATCAGCCCCAGCATTTT
D: NA; size: few; J: TRBJ2-3; V: TRBV4-1; CDR3: CASSQDFAGTDTQYF; DNA: TGCGCCAGCAGCCAAGATTTCGCGGGCACAGATACGCAGTATTTT
D: NA; size: NA; J: TRBJ2-3; V: TRBV30; CDR3: CAWSPALRVGDTQYF; DNA: TGTGCCTGGAGTCCCGCGTTGCGGGTAGGGGATACGCAGTATTTT
D: TRBD2; size: NA; J: TRBJ2-1; V: TRBV6-5; CDR3: CASGVAGVYNEQFF; DNA: TGTGCCAGCGGTGTAGCGGGGGTGTACAATGAGCAGTTCTTC
D: NA; size: NA; J: TRBJ1-2; V: TRBV11-2; CDR3: CASSSGHTNYGYTF; DNA: TGTGCCAGCAGCTCGGGACATACAAACTATGGCTACACCTTC
D: NA; size: NA; J: TRBJ2-2; V: TRBV7-9; CDR3: CASSYLTTGELFF; DNA: TGTGCCAGCAGCTACCTTACGACCGGGGAGCTGTTTTTT
D: NA; size: NA; J: TRBJ1-2; V: TRBV27; CDR3: CASSLSGGHGYTF; DNA: TGTGCCAGCAGTTTATCGGGCGGGCACGGCTACACCTTC
D: NA; size: NA; J: TRBJ2-7; V: TRBV30; CDR3: CAWSLGQYEQYF; DNA: TGTGCCTGGAGTCTGGGCCAATACGAGCAGTACTTC
D: NA; size: few; J: TRBJ1-1; V: TRBV5-4; CDR3: CASSSGFLNTEAFF; DNA: TGTGCCAGCAGCTCGGGGTTCTTGAACACTGAAGCTTTCTTT
D: TRBD1; size: NA; J: TRBJ2-3; V: TRBV10-3; CDR3: CAIRMTGVSTDTQYF; DNA: TGTGCCATCAGGATGACAGGGGTAAGCACAGATACGCAGTATTTT
D: NA; size: NA; J: TRBJ2-3; V: TRBV11-2; CDR3: CASSLEGGSTDTQYF; DNA: TGTGCCAGCAGCTTGGAGGGGGGCTCCACAGATACGCAGTATTTT
D: TRBD1; size: NA; J: TRBJ2-2; V: TRBV4-2; CDR3: CASSPRGQGNTGELFF; DNA: TGTGCCAGCAGCCCAAGGGGACAGGGGAACACCGGGGAGCTGTTTTTT
D: NA; size: NA; J: TRBJ2-1; V: TRBV5-4; CDR3: CASSWDGINEQFF; DNA: TGTGCCAGCAGCTGGGACGGAATAAATGAGCAGTTCTTC
D: TRBD2; size: NA; J: TRBJ2-1; V: TRBV5-6; CDR3: CASSATGGVLDEQFF; DNA: TGTGCCAGCAGCGCAACCGGGGGGGTATTAGATGAGCAGTTCTTC
D: NA; size: NA; J: TRBJ2-5; V: TRBV4-1; CDR3: CASSRKERAETQYF; DNA: TGCGCCAGCAGCCGTAAAGAGAGGGCGGAGACCCAGTACTTC
D: NA; size: NA; J: TRBJ2-3; V: TRBV7-9; CDR3: CASSLAGVSTDTQYF; DNA: TGTGCCAGCAGCTTAGCGGGGGTTAGCACAGATACGCAGTATTTT
D: TRBD1; size: NA; J: TRBJ1-2; V: TRBV4-1; CDR3: CASSQENTGAGYTF; DNA: TGCGCCAGCAGCCAAGAAAATACAGGGGCTGGCTACACCTTC
D: NA; size: NA; J: TRBJ1-2; V: TRBV7-2; CDR3: CASSSRVGYTF; DNA: TGTGCCAGCAGCTCCAGGGTGGGCTACACCTTC
D: NA; size: NA; J: TRBJ2-6; V: TRBV5-4; CDR3: CASSLGLAGANVLTF; DNA: TGTGCCAGCAGCTTGGGTCTGGCTGGGGCCAACGTCCTGACTTTC
D: NA; size: NA; J: TRBJ1-3; V: TRBV5-4; CDR3: CASSLRGPNSGNTIYF; DNA: TGTGCCAGCAGCTTGCGGGGACCAAACTCTGGAAACACCATATATTTT
D: TRBD1; size: NA; J: TRBJ1-2; V: TRBV4-3; CDR3: CASSQDITGGRYGYTF; DNA: TGCGCCAGCAGCCAAGATATAACAGGGGGCAGGTATGGCTACACCTTC
D: NA; size: NA; J: TRBJ1-5; V: TRBV7-6; CDR3: CASSLGGGQPQHF; DNA: TGTGCCAGCAGCTTAGGGGGTGGCCAGCCCCAGCATTTT